This TCR beta chain is drawn from a study of T cell responses to AZD1222 COVID-19 vaccine. Clones were sequenced by immunoSEQ multiplex PCR, and TCRdb holds only the in-frame ones, with some missing. This sample carries under 200,000 clones, approximately 94% of them seen once, and the ten largest clones take approximately 9.6%. Germline V CDR1 and CDR2: MDHEN, SYDVKM. The CDR3 runs to 14 residues. The ends lost 7 bases at V and 4 bases at J; junction bases unmatched: 3. The sequencing here drew on peripheral blood, taken on day 0 of AZD1222 vaccination. This TCR was sampled from an adult in good health. The chain uses TRBV28 and TRBJ2-1, with 11 bases matching TRBD2. Here the CDR3 DNA reads TGTGCCAGCACCGGGACTAGCGGTTACAATGAGCAGTTCTTC. The encoded protein is CASTGTSGYNEQFF.